The clone carrying this T cell receptor (beta chain) came up many times. The source of the sample is a study of TIL therapy for anti-PD-1-resistant metastatic lung cancer. The wider study: Tumor harvest preceded PD-1/PD-L1 blockade, followed by nivolumab treatment. Tumors carried a median about 1.5 non-synonymous mutations per megabase.

The CDR3 runs 11 residues. V was cut by 7 bases and J by 9 bases, with 13 bases left in between. Germline loops: CDR1 MDHEN, CDR2 SYDVKM. The libraries were made with immunoSEQ v3. Profiling relied on immunoSEQ multiplex PCR, and the TCRdb table lists in-frame clones only, not all of them. The sample has 40,000 to 60,000 clones, 65% to 80% seen once. Time point in this sample: pre-treatment sample, taken before nivolumab and TIL therapy. The sample was blood, taken at baseline. The source is a woman between 30 and 79 years old with non-small cell lung cancer. The V and J genes are TRBV28 and TRBJ2-7; D is unclear. Written as DNA, the CDR3 is TGTGCCAGCAAAACGCAGGTTGGGCAGTACTTC. This sequence encodes CASKTQVGQYF.